This T cell receptor (beta chain) emerged from a study of T-cell memory formation after mild COVID-19. The overall study: Clusters of TCRs were largely donor specific.

The CDR3 runs to 13 residues. Germline V gives CDR1 LGHDT, CDR2 YNNKEL (reference sequence). The V and J ends lost 3 bases and 7 bases respectively, with 12 bases between them. Study-level findings and limits: Memory cells collected pre-infection included some clones that later responded, suggesting cross-reactive memory joined. From day 15 to 85, contracting clones were balanced between CD4 and CD8, whereas later expanders leaned toward CD4+.

TCRdb passed the 5' RACE reads through MiXCR, listing each CDR3 protein once. The sample holds roughly 450,000 distinct CDR3 sequences, roughly 18% seen once. On this clonotype itself: What it binds is unknown.

The chain couples TRBV3-1 to TRBJ1-2, with D unclear. The sequence came from an adult woman who had mild COVID-19 (a few samples of this study predate the infection). Cell type and time point are not known. The sample taken for sequencing was PBMCs or a T cell subset sorted from them (not recorded which). This CDR3 is CASSHSYRPGYTF. CDR3 nucleotides: TGTGCCAGCAGCCATTCTTACCGTCCTGGCTACACCTTC. The full variable domain, in which reference TRBV3-1 and TRBJ1-2 provide the parts outside the CDR3, is DTAVSQTPKYLVTQMGNDKSIKCEQNLGHDTMYWYKQDSKKFLKIMFSYNNKELIINETVPNRFSPKSPDKAHLNLHINSLELGDSAVYFCASSHSYRPGYTFGSGTRLTVV.